Sequencing of this TCR beta chain was carried out in a study of metastatic and nonmetastatic thyroid tumors. Study context: Repertoire comparison spanned blood and tumor or nodule tissue of malignant and benign thyroid patients.

A few counts support this clone. Antigen specificity is unknown. Original processing methods: Clinicopathological groups supplied CDR3 differences that were used to build a distant-metastasis classifier for papillary thyroid cancer. Through MiXCR, TCRdb re-clonotyped the PCR reads. TCRdb's processing, not the authors', yielded these V and J calls. The data contain about 16,000 clones, about 35% of them singletons. CDR1 is MNHNS and CDR2 is SASEGT in the germline V gene. V was trimmed by 8 bases and J by 5 bases, leaving 15 bases between them. The CDR3 is 13 residues long. Notes on the study in general: Reportedly, malignant thyroid tumors had significantly higher TCR beta diversity than benign nodules, in blood and tumor.

Not a single patient had been given any form of treatment at any point before undergoing thyroid surgery. The TCR was taken from a female donor with papillary thyroid cancer or a benign thyroid nodule (not recorded which). Some clones in this sample may be carry-over from other donors' samples. V usage is TRBV6-1 and J usage is TRBJ1-1, with TRBD1 as a possible D gene (6 bases). Input material: tumor tissue. The CDR3 sequence: CASGRGASTEAFF. In nucleotides, the CDR3 is TGTGCCAGCGGGCGGGGGGCGAGTACTGAAGCTTTCTTT.